Listed here is a single T cell receptor beta chain. The antigen remains undetermined. This specimen belongs to a study of cytomegalovirus exposure and HLA in healthy donors. Notes on the study in general: In a later analysis, a genetic analysis reported fewer productive-TCR N-insertions in an Asian-associated ancestry cluster than the cohort average.

The CDR3 extends over 13 amino acids. The ends were cut back, 4 bases at V and 3 bases at J, with 13 bases in the middle. Germline CDR1 SQVTM, CDR2 ANQGSEA. Both 60 Vbeta primers and 13 Jbeta primers went into the PCR. Source study methods: A later analysis tallied approximately 87 million unique TCR beta chains, around 11 million of them shared. TCRdb's table, derived via immunoSEQ multiplex PCR, lists solely in-frame clones and lacks some. V and J calls and clone size come straight from that table; D and trimming were deduced from the DNA. The table lists approximately 180,000 clones, 60% to 80% of them singletons.

The material sequenced was PBMCs. The genes are TRBV29-1 and TRBJ2-7; weak D call: TRBD1 (5 bases). The TCR sequence derives from a man between 35 and 55 years old in good health and CMV-seropositive. The CDR3 DNA follows: TGCAGCGTTGTATCTGCAGGGTACTACGAGCAGTACTTC. Translating it yields CSVVSAGYYEQYF.